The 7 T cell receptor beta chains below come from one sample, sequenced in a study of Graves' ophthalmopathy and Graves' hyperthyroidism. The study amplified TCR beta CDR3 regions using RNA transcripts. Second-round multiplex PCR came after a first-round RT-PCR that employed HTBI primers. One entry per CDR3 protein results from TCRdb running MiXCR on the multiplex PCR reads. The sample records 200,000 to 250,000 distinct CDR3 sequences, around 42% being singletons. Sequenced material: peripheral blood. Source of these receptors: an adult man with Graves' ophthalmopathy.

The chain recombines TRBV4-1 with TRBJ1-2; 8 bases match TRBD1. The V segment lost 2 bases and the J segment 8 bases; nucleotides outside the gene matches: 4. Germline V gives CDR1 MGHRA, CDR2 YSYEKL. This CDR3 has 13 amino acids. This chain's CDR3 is CASSQPDRAGYTF. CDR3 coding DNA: TGCGCCAGCAGCCAACCGGACAGGGCAGGCTACACCTTC.

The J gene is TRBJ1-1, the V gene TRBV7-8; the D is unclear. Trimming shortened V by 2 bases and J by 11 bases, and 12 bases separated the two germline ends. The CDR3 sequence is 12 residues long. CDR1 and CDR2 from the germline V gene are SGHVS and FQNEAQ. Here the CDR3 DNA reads TGTGCCAGCAGCTTAAGTGGTACGATGGCTTTCTTT. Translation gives CASSLSGTMAFF.

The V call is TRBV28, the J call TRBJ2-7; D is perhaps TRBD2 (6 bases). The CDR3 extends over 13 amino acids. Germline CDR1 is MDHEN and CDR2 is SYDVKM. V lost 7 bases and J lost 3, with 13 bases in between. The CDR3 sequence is CASNRRGFYEQYF. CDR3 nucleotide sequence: TGTGCCAGCAATAGACGGGGGTTCTACGAGCAGTACTTC.

Here the CDR3 reads CATSDLSSGRAHGELFF. The CDR3 coding sequence is TGTGCCACCAGTGATTTGAGCAGCGGGAGGGCCCACGGGGAGCTGTTTTTT. This sequence joins TRBV24-1 and TRBJ2-2, with 10 positions matching TRBD2. This CDR3 is built from 17 residues. Germline assignment: CDR1 KGHDR and CDR2 SFDVKD. Losses at the gene ends were 0 bases for V and 7 bases for J; bases not matched to a gene: 7.

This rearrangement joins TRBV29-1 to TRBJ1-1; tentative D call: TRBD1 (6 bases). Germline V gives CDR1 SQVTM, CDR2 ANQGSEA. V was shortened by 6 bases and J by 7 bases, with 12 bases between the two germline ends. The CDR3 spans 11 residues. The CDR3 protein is CSVYRVSEAFF. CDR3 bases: TGCAGCGTGTACAGGGTTAGTGAAGCTTTCTTT. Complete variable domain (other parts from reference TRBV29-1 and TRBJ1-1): SAVISQKPSRDICQRGTSLTIQCQVDSQVTMMFWYRQQPGQSLTLIATANQGSEATYESGFVIDKFPISRPNLTFSTLTVSNMSPEDSSIYLCSVYRVSEAFFGQGTRLTVV.

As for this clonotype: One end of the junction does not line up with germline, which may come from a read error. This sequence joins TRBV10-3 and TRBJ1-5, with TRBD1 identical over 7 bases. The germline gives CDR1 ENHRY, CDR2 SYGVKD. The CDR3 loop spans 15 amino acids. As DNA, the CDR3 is TGTGCCAGCAGTGAAGCCCCAGGGGGGTATCAGCCCCAGCATTTT. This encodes CASSEAPGGYQPQHF.

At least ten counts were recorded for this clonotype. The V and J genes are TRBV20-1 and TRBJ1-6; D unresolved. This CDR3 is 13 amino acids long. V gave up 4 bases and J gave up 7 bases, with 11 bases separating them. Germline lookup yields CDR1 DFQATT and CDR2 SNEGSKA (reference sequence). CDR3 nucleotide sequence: TGCAGTGCTATGAGGCAGAGCAATTCACCCCTCCACTTT. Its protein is CSAMRQSNSPLHF.